The 19 T cell receptor beta chains reported below all come from one sample, sequenced in a study of human T cells and chemical hapten exposure. TCRdb processed the 5' RACE reads anew with MiXCR; each CDR3 protein has one entry. This table holds tens of thousands of distinct CDR3 sequences, roughly 8.4% found once. Researchers extracted total RNA from unfractionated whole blood. These receptor sequences come from a male donor in good health.

Note on this clonotype: It may be a read error: a sequence one base away is much more abundant. The chain couples TRBV12-3 or TRBV12-4 to TRBJ1-2; the D gene is possibly TRBD1 (5 bases). V was cut by 6 bases and J by 8 bases, with 19 bases left in between. CDR3 length: 14 amino acids. The CDR3 protein is CASSPGAQLVGYTF. In nucleotides, the CDR3 is TGTGCCAGCAGCCCCGGGGCCCAACTAGTAGGCTACACCTTC.

In its sample, this clonotype was seen a few times. The V call is TRBV5-6, the J call TRBJ1-1; no firm D call. V was shortened by 5 bases and J by 5 bases, with 10 bases between the two germline ends. Germline V gene sequence: CDR1 SGHDT, CDR2 YYEEEE. The CDR3 loop spans 12 amino acids. CDR3 residues: CASSSGRTEAFF. DNA for the CDR3: TGTGCCAGCAGTTCAGGAAGGACTGAAGCTTTCTTT.

The J gene is TRBJ2-6, the V gene TRBV7-2, with a possible D match to TRBD1 (6 bases). The germline V and J ends were trimmed by 6 bases and 4 bases, with 10 bases remaining between them. The CDR3 runs to 14 residues. Germline V lookup: CDR1 SGHTA, CDR2 FQGNSA. The CDR3 here is CASRRDIGANVLTF. The CDR3, as DNA: TGTGCCAGCAGACGGGACATCGGGGCCAACGTCCTGACTTTC.

This clonotype came up many times. The chain employs TRBV12-3 or TRBV12-4 and TRBJ1-2, with a weak D call TRBD1 (6 bases). The germline V and J ends were trimmed by 6 bases and 2 bases, with 10 bases remaining between them. The CDR3 has 13 amino acids. The CDR3 region is CASSRTANYGYTF. The DNA of the CDR3 is TGTGCCAGCAGCCGGACAGCGAACTATGGCTACACCTTC.

This clonotype has more than one count but fewer than ten. CDR3 bases: TGCGCCAGCAGCTTGGCCGGGGCGATAGATACGCAGTATTTT. Protein product: CASSLAGAIDTQYF. This chain uses TRBV5-1 with TRBJ2-3; either TRBD1 or TRBD2 may fit D (5 bases each). Germline V gives CDR1 SGHRS, CDR2 YFSETQ. The V end lost 0 bases, the J end lost 5 bases, and 10 bases lay between the germline ends. CDR3 length: 14 residues.

This chain connects TRBV12-3 or TRBV12-4 to TRBJ1-1; D is possibly TRBD1 (6 bases). The CDR3 totals 13 residues. V shed 5 bases and J shed 7 bases, with 14 bases lying between them. CDR3 residues: CASSEQGPLEAFF. In DNA, the CDR3 is TGTGCCAGCAGTGAACAGGGACCTCTTGAAGCTTTCTTT.

The sample holds a few counts of this clonotype. V and J are TRBV12-3 or TRBV12-4 and TRBJ2-1, with D maybe TRBD2 (6 bases). Trimming stripped 5 bases from V and 4 bases from J, with 12 bases between. The CDR3 totals 14 residues. The CDR3 DNA sequence: TGTGCCAGCAGTCTTGGACTACGATACAATGAGCAGTTCTTC. Its translation is CASSLGLRYNEQFF.

This clonotype was detected many times. The chain links TRBV29-1 to TRBJ1-5, with D hard to call. CDR1 is SQVTM, CDR2 ANQGSEA, per germline. Trimming cost V 4 bases and J 6 bases, with 7 bases left between them. The CDR3 is made up of 11 amino acids. DNA for the CDR3: TGCAGCGTTGGGGAAATTCAGCCCCAGCATTTT. This encodes CSVGEIQPQHF. Looking up the rest from reference TRBV29-1 and TRBJ1-5 gives the full variable domain: SAVISQKPSRDICQRGTSLTIQCQVDSQVTMMFWYRQQPGQSLTLIATANQGSEATYESGFVIDKFPISRPNLTFSTLTVSNMSPEDSSIYLCSVGEIQPQHFGDGTRLSIL.

This clonotype appeared many times. The rearrangement links TRBV7-6 to TRBJ2-2; 10 bases align to TRBD1. The CDR3 spans 16 residues. The J segment lost 2 bases and the V segment lost 4 bases, leaving 4 bases of the junction unmatched. Germline values: CDR1 SGHVS, CDR2 FNYEAQ. In DNA, the CDR3 is TGTGCCAGCAGCTGGACAGGGGGAATCAACACCGGGGAGCTGTTTTTT. Translated, it gives CASSWTGGINTGELFF.

V and J are TRBV6-6 and TRBJ2-1, with 11 bases that match TRBD2. V shed 3 bases, J shed 6 bases, and the junction held 10 bases outside the gene matches. CDR1 and CDR2 (germline): MNHNY, SVGAGI (reference sequence). The length of the CDR3 is 17 residues. The CDR3 DNA reads as TGTGCCAGCAGTTATCTAGCACTAGCGGGAGTGAGCAATGAGCAGTTCTTC. This encodes CASSYLALAGVSNEQFF.

J is TRBJ1-4 and V is TRBV9; D possibly corresponds to TRBD1 (6 bases). The CDR3 covers 15 residues. Trimming removed 3 bases at V and 5 bases at J, with 14 bases between. From germline, CDR1 is SGDLS and CDR2 YYNGEE. CDR3: CASSAEGGRNEKLFF. CDR3 DNA sequence: TGTGCCAGCAGCGCAGAGGGGGGAAGGAATGAAAAACTGTTTTTT.

The sample holds many counts of this clonotype. The rearrangement links TRBV7-2 to TRBJ2-1, with 14 bases lining up with TRBD2. The junction had 15 bases not matched to a gene; V was cut back by 5 bases and J by 0 bases. CDR1 and CDR2 (germline): SGHTA, FQGNSA. This CDR3 has 21 residues. The CDR3 is CASSKKSGGLAGGSSYNEQFF. CDR3 nucleotides: TGTGCCAGCAGCAAAAAGTCGGGTGGACTAGCGGGAGGAAGCTCCTACAATGAGCAGTTCTTC. The variable domain in full, completed from reference TRBV7-2 and TRBJ2-1, reads GAGVSQSPSNKVTEKGKDVELRCDPISGHTALYWYRQSLGQGLEFLIYFQGNSAPDKSGLPSDRFSAERTGGSVSTLTIQRTQQEDSAVYLCASSKKSGGLAGGSSYNEQFFGPGTRLTVL.

J is TRBJ1-4 and V is TRBV28; a weak D match, TRBD1 (5 bases). The CDR3 sequence is 14 residues long. The V gene's germline CDR1 is MDHEN and CDR2 SYDVKM. V dropped 6 bases and J dropped 3 bases, with 11 bases sitting between them. CDR3: CASSITGANEKLFF. CDR3 sequence (DNA): TGTGCCAGCAGCATTACGGGGGCTAATGAAAAACTGTTTTTT. The whole variable domain, remainder taken from reference TRBV28 and TRBJ1-4, is DVKVTQSSRYLVKRTGEKVFLECVQDMDHENMFWYRQDPGLGLRLIYFSYDVKMKEKGDIPEGYSVSREKKERFSLILESASTNQTSMYLCASSITGANEKLFFGSGTQLSVL.

This clonotype was seen more than once but under ten times. The V call is TRBV12-5, the J call TRBJ1-4; D is unclear. The CDR3 contains 11 residues. The germline gives CDR1 LGHNT, CDR2 FRNRAP. Trimming pared 8 bases from V and 6 bases from J, leaving 7 bases between. CDR3 amino acids: CASKPHEKLFF. The CDR3 DNA follows: TGTGCTAGTAAGCCCCATGAAAAACTGTTTTTT.

This clonotype showed up many times. This chain uses TRBV12-3 or TRBV12-4 with TRBJ2-7, with D possibly being TRBD1 (6 bases). Trimming removed 6 bases from V and 1 base from J, with 10 bases in between. CDR3 length: 13 amino acids. The CDR3 DNA reads as TGTGCCAGCAGAAGACAGGTGTCCTACGAGCAGTACTTC. It is translated as CASRRQVSYEQYF.

This clonotype was seen repeatedly, ten times or more. The rearrangement joins TRBV6-2 or TRBV6-3 to TRBJ1-5; TRBD1 matches at 7 bases. CDR1 and CDR2 (germline): MNHEY, SVGEGT. The V gene end was trimmed by 0 bases and the J gene end by 3 bases; junction bases not matched to a gene: 5. The CDR3 consists of 16 residues. The CDR3 DNA sequence: TGTGCCAGCAGTTACTCGTCGGGACAGATCAATCAGCCCCAGCATTTT. Protein sequence: CASSYSSGQINQPQHF.

The chain uses TRBV5-4 and TRBJ2-7, with D perhaps matching TRBD2 (5 bases). The germline gives CDR1 SGHNT, CDR2 YYREEE (reference sequence). V was pared by 4 bases and J by 4 bases, with 15 bases between. CDR3 length: 14 amino acids. The CDR3 coding sequence is TGTGCCAGCAGCCCGACGCGGAGGCCGTACGAGCAGTACTTC. Its translation: CASSPTRRPYEQYF.

This clonotype was observed a handful of times. V and J are TRBV15 and TRBJ2-5; no clear D gene. The CDR3 is 14 residues long. With 1 base removed from V and 1 base from J, the gap between germline ends came to 7 bases. Germline assignment: CDR1 LNHNV and CDR2 YYDKDF (reference sequence). CDR3 protein: CATSRAGFQETQYF. CDR3 sequence (DNA): TGTGCCACCAGCAGAGCAGGATTCCAAGAGACCCAGTACTTC.

This clonotype appeared a few times. This chain connects TRBV10-1 to TRBJ2-2, with 10 nucleotides matching TRBD2. CDR1 WNHNN and CDR2 SYGVQD come from the germline V gene (reference sequence). V was pared by 4 bases and J by 6 bases, with 5 bases of the junction left unmatched. The CDR3 runs 15 residues. The CDR3 DNA is TGCGCCAGCAGTGCACTAGCGGGACTTGCCGGGGAGCTGTTTTTT. Protein: CASSALAGLAGELFF.